This T cell receptor beta chain was profiled in a study of early stage breast cancer tumors. Study-wide results and caveats: Blood repertoires resembled normal breast more than tumor. Compared with adjacent normal breast, tumors showed 2 to 2.5-fold denser, more clonal T cells.

Each sample had two DNA replicates, roughly 0.5 ug blood or approximately 1.5 ug tissue. Repertoires were generated with immunoSEQ multiplex PCR, while TCRdb's copy carries only in-frame clones and drops some. The profile shows roughly 21,000 clones, 60% to 85% of them singletons. Of note for this clone: As yet, its antigen is unknown.

Sequenced material: blood. The TCR sequence derives from a person aged 55 to 70 with breast cancer.

The CDR3 sequence is CASSTDRGFSTEAFF. The CDR3 DNA follows: TGTGCCAGTAGTACAGACAGGGGCTTTAGCACTGAAGCTTTCTTT. The chain is built from TRBV19 and TRBJ1-1, with 8 bases that match TRBD1. Germline CDR1 reads LNHDA; CDR2 reads SQIVND (reference sequence). This CDR3 region has 15 residues. The V segment lost 4 bases and the J segment 4 bases; nucleotides outside the gene matches: 8.